The 24 T cell receptor beta chains listed next were all sequenced from one sample in a study of T-cell memory formation after mild COVID-19. TCRdb re-derived calls from the 5' RACE reads in MiXCR, one entry per CDR3 protein. In the table there are a few hundred thousand distinct CDR3 sequences, about a sixth of which are singletons. Material for sequencing was PBMCs or a T cell subset sorted from them (not recorded which). These receptors were collected from a man between 18 and 29 years old who had mild COVID-19 (a few samples of this study predate the infection). Cell type and time point are not known.

As for this clonotype: An end of the junction does not agree with germline; a read error may underlie this. The chain links TRBV7-7 to TRBJ2-5; D gene uncertain. The germline V gene has CDR1 SSHAT and CDR2 FNYEAQ (reference sequence). This CDR3 comprises 13 residues. The CDR3 DNA follows: TGTGCTAGCAGCTTCAATATCCAAGAGACCCAGTACTTC. This sequence encodes CASSFNIQETQYF.

This clonotype was seen more than once but under ten times. CDR3 DNA sequence: TGTGCCAGCAGCTTACTATCAGGGGGCAATCAGCCCCAGCATTTT. It translates to CASSLLSGGNQPQHF. The V gene is TRBV7-2, the J gene TRBJ1-5; weak D call: TRBD1 (6 bases). The germline V and J ends were trimmed by 2 bases and 2 bases, with 10 bases remaining between them. The CDR3 runs to 15 residues. The germline CDR1 and CDR2 sequences are SGHTA and FQGNSA.

CDR3 loop: CASSQDTGSQSQPQHF. In DNA form, the CDR3 reads TGTGCCAGCAGCCAAGATACGGGAAGCCAGAGTCAGCCCCAGCATTTT. V gene TRBV4-2 combines with J gene TRBJ1-5; D is uncertain. Per germline, CDR1 LGHNA and CDR2 YNFKEQ. V was trimmed by 0 bases and J by 6 bases, leaving 15 bases between them. The CDR3 has 16 residues.

The chain uses TRBV5-1 and TRBJ1-2, with D unclear. With 4 bases removed from V and 3 bases from J, the gap between germline ends came to 13 bases. The CDR3 sequence is 14 residues long. Germline V lookup: CDR1 SGHRS, CDR2 YFSETQ. CDR3 region: CASSLAGEDYGYTF. The CDR3 DNA reads as TGCGCCAGCAGCCTGGCGGGCGAAGACTATGGCTACACCTTC.

This clonotype was observed a few times. The chain uses TRBV10-3 and TRBJ2-2; 12 bases are a match to TRBD2. This CDR3 region has 16 residues. V trimming: 6 bases; J trimming: 0 bases; junction bases outside the gene matches: 2. The germline V gene encodes CDR1 ENHRY and CDR2 SYGVKD. In DNA form, the CDR3 reads TGTGCCATCAGCGGACTAGCGGGGACGAACACCGGGGAGCTGTTTTTT. It encodes CAISGLAGTNTGELFF.

The chain is built from TRBV7-3 and TRBJ2-3; the D gene is possibly TRBD1 (6 bases). V lost 1 base and J 0 bases, leaving 11 bases between the germline ends. The CDR3 consists of 16 residues. In germline, CDR1 is SGHTA, CDR2 FQGTGA. This CDR3 is CASSLKTDRSTDTQYF. The CDR3 DNA reads TGTGCCAGCAGCTTAAAAACGGACAGAAGCACAGATACGCAGTATTTT.

The chain couples TRBV9 to TRBJ2-4; D might be TRBD2 (5 bases). Between the trimmed V and J ends, which lost 0 bases and 3 bases, there was a span of 16 bases. Germline V gene data show CDR1 as SGDLS and CDR2 as YYNGEE. The CDR3 is 17 amino acids. The CDR3 loop reads CASSVGVSGSGKNIQYF. CDR3 DNA: TGTGCCAGCAGCGTAGGTGTCTCGGGGTCTGGCAAAAACATTCAGTACTTC.

This chain connects TRBV6-9 to TRBJ1-1, with unresolved D. Germline CDR1 reads MNHGY; CDR2 reads SVAAGI. The V and J ends lost 8 bases and 3 bases respectively, with 34 bases between them. The CDR3 totals 20 residues. CDR3 sequence (DNA): TGTGCCAGCCTCAAATGGGGTCGAGTTCGTCCAATCTATCGATACACTGAAGCTTTCTTT. This codes for CASLKWGRVRPIYRYTEAFF.

This clonotype was observed a few times. The J gene is TRBJ1-1, the V gene TRBV6-2 or TRBV6-3; D gene uncertain. Germline V gives CDR1 MNHEY, CDR2 SVGEGT. This CDR3 has 15 amino acids. The V gene lost 1 base and the J gene lost 5 bases, with 14 bases spanning the gap. The CDR3 spells CASSYYGDLWTEAFF. For the CDR3, the DNA is TGTGCCAGCAGTTACTATGGGGATCTGTGGACTGAAGCTTTCTTT.

This clonotype was detected only a few times. The rearrangement uses TRBV6-2 or TRBV6-3 and TRBJ1-5; the match to TRBD1 covers 11 bases. Germline V CDR1 and CDR2: MNHEY, SVGEGT. The V segment lost 7 bases and the J segment 1 base; nucleotides outside the gene matches: 12. The CDR3 spans 18 residues. The CDR3 sequence: CASTAQGQGAWSNQPQHF. The CDR3 DNA is TGTGCCAGCACAGCTCAAGGACAGGGGGCTTGGAGCAATCAGCCCCAGCATTTT.

The table lists this clonotype with a count of one. A much larger clone is a single base away; this may be a read error. The J gene is TRBJ2-1, the V gene TRBV11-2; tentative D call: TRBD2 (7 bases). The CDR3 contains 12 residues. CDR1 is SGHAT and CDR2 is FQNNGV in the germline V gene. Trimming stripped 6 bases from V and 8 bases from J, with 11 bases between. The DNA of the CDR3 is TGTGCCAGCAGTTTCGGGGGGCATGAGCAGTTCTTC. Its translation is CASSFGGHEQFF.

The chain couples TRBV7-8 to TRBJ1-2; D ambiguous. The CDR3 has 13 residues. Germline CDR1 SGHVS, CDR2 FQNEAQ. Trimming stripped 3 bases from V and 4 bases from J, with 9 bases between. CDR3 sequence reads: CASSFRWVYGYTF. The CDR3 coding sequence is TGTGCCAGCAGCTTCAGATGGGTCTATGGCTACACCTTC.

The table lists this clonotype with a few counts. This rearrangement joins TRBV5-1 to TRBJ2-5; D is possibly TRBD2 (7 bases). The CDR3 is made up of 14 amino acids. V lost 4 bases and J 1 base, leaving 11 bases between the germline ends. Germline values: CDR1 SGHRS, CDR2 YFSETQ. CDR3 DNA sequence: TGCGCCAGCAGCGGCGGGGGCCCCCAAGAGACCCAGTACTTC. It codes for CASSGGGPQETQYF.

The rearrangement uses TRBV5-1 and TRBJ2-1, with 8 bases that match TRBD2. Germline values: CDR1 SGHRS, CDR2 YFSETQ. This CDR3 is 16 amino acids long. The ends lost 0 bases at V and 5 bases at J; junction bases unmatched: 7. CDR3 nucleotides: TGCGCCAGCAGCTTGGGTTTAAGCGGGGGCCACAATGAGCAGTTCTTC. Translation gives CASSLGLSGGHNEQFF.

The sample holds many counts of this clonotype. V and J are TRBV7-6 and TRBJ2-5; 7 nucleotides align to TRBD1. Germline-derived CDR1 and CDR2 are SGHVS and FNYEAQ. CDR3 length: 12 amino acids. Trimming at V came to 5 bases and at J to 5 bases, leaving 2 bases not matched to a gene. The CDR3 is CASSRGPETQYF. The CDR3 DNA follows: TGTGCCAGCAGCAGGGGGCCGGAGACCCAGTACTTC.

The chain is built from TRBV6-2 or TRBV6-3 and TRBJ1-5; unclear D gene. The V end lost 3 bases, the J end lost 7 bases, and 10 bases lay between the germline ends. This CDR3 spans 13 amino acids. Germline values: CDR1 MNHEY, CDR2 SVGEGT. The CDR3: CASSYGDRQPQHF. CDR3 DNA sequence: TGTGCCAGCAGTTATGGAGATCGGCAGCCCCAGCATTTT.

V gene TRBV5-1 combines with J gene TRBJ1-2; D gene ambiguous. Deletions cut 3 bases from V and 8 bases from J, with 17 bases between. The CDR3 sequence is 14 residues long. From germline, CDR1 is SGHRS and CDR2 YFSETQ. The CDR3 coding sequence is TGCGCCAGCAGCTCTGAAGGGCCCGAGGGAGGCTACACCTTC. Amino acids: CASSSEGPEGGYTF.

The chain has TRBV7-2 and TRBJ1-1, with a possible D match to TRBD1 (6 bases). This CDR3 contains 15 residues. Germline assignment: CDR1 SGHTA and CDR2 FQGNSA. Trimming shortened V by 5 bases and J by 1 base, and 14 bases separated the two germline ends. The CDR3 protein is CASSLKQGRNTEAFF. The CDR3, as DNA: TGTGCCAGCAGCCTAAAACAGGGCAGGAACACTGAAGCTTTCTTT.

For the CDR3, the DNA is TGCGCCAGCAGCCCCTGGGAGGCGGGATATGGCTACACCTTC. This sequence encodes CASSPWEAGYGYTF. This chain uses TRBV4-3 with TRBJ1-2; no definite D call. Trimming removed 4 bases at V and 5 bases at J, with 14 bases between. This CDR3 is built from 14 residues. Germline V gene lookup returns CDR1 LGHNA and CDR2 YSLEER.

This chain joins TRBV7-2 and TRBJ2-7, with D tentatively TRBD2 (5 bases). V gave up 3 bases and J gave up 6 bases, with 15 bases separating them. Germline V lookup: CDR1 SGHTA, CDR2 FQGNSA. This CDR3 has 14 residues. This CDR3 reads CASSFTGEDPEQYV. The DNA of the CDR3 is TGTGCCAGCAGCTTCACCGGGGAAGATCCCGAGCAGTACGTC.

This clonotype showed up just a few times. The gene calls are TRBV12-3 or TRBV12-4 and TRBJ2-3, with TRBD2 identical over 10 bases. The CDR3 runs 16 residues. V trimming: 6 bases; J trimming: 6 bases; junction bases outside the gene matches: 12. This CDR3 is CASRSNLAGGGDTQYF. CDR3 nucleotide sequence: TGTGCCAGCAGGTCAAACTTAGCGGGGGGCGGGGATACGCAGTATTTT.

This clonotype was seen ten or more times. The chain combines TRBV5-1 with TRBJ2-5; D is uncertain. CDR1 is SGHRS, CDR2 YFSETQ, per germline. CDR3 size: 15 residues. Deletions cut 4 bases from V and 0 bases from J, with 13 bases between. This CDR3 reads CASSPKALHQETQYF. DNA of the CDR3: TGCGCCAGCAGCCCTAAGGCCTTACACCAAGAGACCCAGTACTTC.

The rearrangement links TRBV7-3 to TRBJ2-5; 7 positions agree with TRBD2. CDR3 length equals 13 residues. The germline CDR1 and CDR2 sequences are SGHTA and FQGTGA. V gave up 4 bases and J gave up 3 bases; unmatched junction bases: 2. CDR3 sequence (DNA): TGTGCCAGCAGCTCAGGGACTAAAGAGACCCAGTACTTC. It codes for CASSSGTKETQYF.

This clonotype came up a few times. The chain has TRBV6-2 or TRBV6-3 and TRBJ1-1, with D hard to call. The CDR3 totals 14 residues. Germline values: CDR1 MNHEY, CDR2 SVGEGT. Trimming removed 2 bases at V and 3 bases at J, with 10 bases between. This CDR3 is CASSYLGRDTEAFF. As DNA, the CDR3 is TGTGCCAGCAGTTACCTCGGCCGGGACACTGAAGCTTTCTTT.